The clone carrying this T cell receptor (beta chain) was counted many times. The sample belongs to a study of T cells in Graves' hyperthyroidism and ophthalmopathy. Whole-study context: Peripheral blood draws took place at initial diagnosis, ahead of any treatment.

The source material, RNA transcripts, was used to amplify TCR beta CDR3 regions. Carried out on the TCR CDR3, a first-round RT-PCR used the HTBI primer set. One entry per CDR3 protein, called by TCRdb with MiXCR from the multiplex PCR reads. The data show hundreds of thousands of distinct CDR3 sequences, over 12% seen once. Enrolled ophthalmopathy patients presented with a Clinical Activity Score of at least 3, a NOSPECS grade of at least 4, and disease duration under 3 months. Uncontrolled infection, other autoimmune disease, pregnancy or lactation led to exclusion. The PBMCs were taken from around 9.1 ml of fresh peripheral blood. Trimming removed 6 bases from V and 3 bases from J; junction bases left unmatched: 4. The length of the CDR3 is 13 residues.

The TCR originated in a woman aged 40 to 50 with Graves' ophthalmopathy. V usage is TRBV12-3 or TRBV12-4 and J usage is TRBJ1-1; 7 positions match TRBD1. The sequenced sample consisted of blood. Here the CDR3 reads CASRGQEYTEAFF. Written as DNA, the CDR3 is TGTGCCAGCAGAGGACAGGAATACACTGAAGCTTTCTTT.